Sequencing of this T cell receptor beta chain was carried out in a study of blood T cell repertoires in COVID-19. The wider study: Both acute and convalescent COVID-19 samples were obtained from the United States, Italy and Spain. T cells, B-cell-depleted T cells, or PBMCs provided the cDNA or gDNA that served as material.

Per germline, CDR1 MNHNS and CDR2 SASEGT. V lost 3 bases, J lost 9 bases, and 12 bases lay in between. The CDR3 contains 14 residues. Authors' processing steps: Researchers report that nucleated cell counts were estimated from reference gene primer amplification. Libraries were prepared by immunoSEQ multiplex PCR; TCRdb keeps only in-frame clonotypes and omits some of them. V and J calls and clone size follow that table, whereas D and trimming were derived from the DNA. The sample contains about 130,000 clones, almost 85% of which appear only once. The J gene is TRBJ1-6, the V gene TRBV6-1, with D tentatively TRBD1 (6 bases). Sequencing input: peripheral blood. This receptor was identified in a woman younger than 45 who had recovered from COVID-19. The CDR3: CASSDRGASSPLHF. The CDR3 DNA follows: TGTGCCAGCAGTGACCGGGGGGCAAGTTCACCCCTCCACTTT.